This passage covers 2 T cell receptor beta chains from one sample sequenced in a study of CD8+ T cells in alopecia areata. RNA, once extracted, was reverse transcribed into cDNA for use as the sequencing template. The repertoire was sequenced with immunoSEQ multiplex PCR; TCRdb's copy has only in-frame clones and lacks some. The table shows around 140,000 clones, with approximately 49% occurring only once. The source material was CD4+ T cells sorted from blood, sampled at week 0. The receptors here all came from a human donor with alopecia areata.

A single count supports this clone. CDR3 protein: CAWSPYRAGELFF. In DNA form, the CDR3 reads TGTGCCTGGAGTCCGTACAGGGCCGGGGAGCTGTTTTTT. J is TRBJ2-2 and V is TRBV30, with D possibly being TRBD1 (6 bases). Trimming removed 2 bases from V and 6 bases from J, with 10 bases in between. Germline values: CDR1 GTSNPN, CDR2 SVGIG (reference sequence). The CDR3 runs 13 residues.

In its sample, this clone was seen a few times. DNA for the CDR3: TGTGCCAGCAGCTTGGAAACAAACATGAACACTGAAGCTTTCTTT. Its translation: CASSLETNMNTEAFF. The rearrangement links TRBV5-4 to TRBJ1-1; D not certain. CDR1 and CDR2 from the germline V gene are SGHNT and YYREEE (reference sequence). The CDR3 is 15 amino acids. Trimming stripped 0 bases from V and 0 bases from J, with 9 bases between.